The 5 T cell receptor beta chains below were found in one sample sequenced in a study of cytomegalovirus exposure and HLA in healthy donors. The PCR contained 60 Vbeta and 13 Jbeta primers. Libraries were prepared by immunoSEQ multiplex PCR; TCRdb keeps only in-frame clonotypes and omits some of them. The table records approximately 200,000 clones, roughly four fifths of them present only once. The sequencing input was PBMCs. The receptor set was obtained from a man aged 25-45 years in good health and CMV-seronegative.

This clone showed up just a few times. This chain's CDR3 is CASSATGTGWEKLFF. The CDR3, as DNA: TGTGCCAGCAGCGCAACCGGGACAGGGTGGGAAAAACTGTTTTTT. V gene TRBV5-4 combines with J gene TRBJ1-4, with 9 nucleotides matching TRBD1. The CDR3 runs to 15 residues. V lost 4 bases and J lost 8; bases outside the gene matches: 9. Germline V lookup: CDR1 SGHNT, CDR2 YYREEE (reference sequence).

V gene TRBV7-9 combines with J gene TRBJ2-2; the D gene is possibly TRBD1 (5 bases). The CDR3 consists of 15 residues. The germline V and J ends were trimmed by 4 bases and 6 bases, with 15 bases remaining between them. Germline V CDR1 and CDR2: SEHNR, FQNEAQ (reference sequence). The CDR3 sequence is CASSSRRQGPGELFF. The CDR3 region has the DNA TGTGCCAGCAGCTCGCGAAGGCAGGGCCCCGGGGAGCTGTTTTTT.

This chain links TRBV6-1 with TRBJ2-5, with D possibly TRBD1 on 6 matching bases. The DNA matches TRBJ2-7 better at its end, which makes the J call doubtful. Germline V gene lookup returns CDR1 MNHNS and CDR2 SASEGT. The CDR3 runs 15 residues. The CDR3: CASSERGSSRGEQYF. The CDR3 DNA follows: TGTGCCAGCAGTGAAAGGGGGTCGTCTAGGGGCGAGCAGTACTTC.

The chain is built from TRBV25-1 and TRBJ2-5, with D maybe TRBD2 (5 bases). V gave up 2 bases and J gave up 2 bases, with 18 bases separating them. Germline lookup yields CDR1 MGHDK and CDR2 SYGVNS. This CDR3 contains 17 residues. The CDR3 DNA follows: TGTGCCAGCAGTGAACCGAATGGGCAGCGGAGGCAAGAGACCCAGTACTTC. Translating gives CASSEPNGQRRQETQYF. Using reference TRBV25-1 and TRBJ2-5 for the parts outside the CDR3, the full variable domain is EADIYQTPRYLVIGTGKKITLECSQTMGHDKMYWYQQDPGMELHLIHYSYGVNSTEKGDLSSESTVSRIRTEHFPLTLESARPSHTSQYLCASSEPNGQRRQETQYFGPGTRLLVL.

This clone was detected once. The chain links TRBV2 to TRBJ1-5, with TRBD1 identical over 7 bases. Unmatched junction bases numbered 12, after V lost 5 bases and J lost 2 bases. Per germline, CDR1 SNHLY and CDR2 FYNNEI. This CDR3 is built from 17 residues. DNA for the CDR3: TGTGCCAGCAGTCAAAACAGGGACAGCTCTGGCAATCAGCCCCAGCATTTT. It is translated as CASSQNRDSSGNQPQHF.